This entry features one TCR beta chain sequence. Its target is not known. In the original analysis: ImmunoSEQ yielded junction-only sequences lacking quality scores, so filtering differed. Assay: immunoSEQ multiplex PCR; the TCRdb copy retains only in-frame clones and omits some. The V and J calls and clone size come from that table; D and trimming were worked out from the DNA. In the table there are about 1,900,000 clones, about 95% of which are singletons. The sample originates from a study of shared clonotypes between healthy human individuals. About the research overall: CD4 naive and memory got three plates each, CD8 naive two, CD8 memory one.

Terminally differentiated effector memory CD45RA+ cells were excluded by CCR7 positive selection of CD45RO-negative cells. The study's findings and limits: Clonotype sharing among donors was expected to depend on sequencing depth. The study found lower generation probabilities in non-shared clonotypes than in those shared by all four donors.

CDR1 and CDR2 from the germline V gene are SEHNR and FQNEAQ (reference sequence). CDR3 length: 16 residues. With 0 bases removed from V and 8 bases from J, the gap between germline ends came to 16 bases. The sequencing input was naive CD8+ T cells sorted from blood. The chain recombines TRBV7-9 with TRBJ1-4, with a tentative D call TRBD1 (6 bases). This receptor was taken from a man aged 18 to 29 in good health. For the CDR3, the DNA is TGTGCCAGCAGCTTAGCGGGGGCTCTATTGGGGGAAAAACTGTTTTTT. Encoded protein: CASSLAGALLGEKLFF.